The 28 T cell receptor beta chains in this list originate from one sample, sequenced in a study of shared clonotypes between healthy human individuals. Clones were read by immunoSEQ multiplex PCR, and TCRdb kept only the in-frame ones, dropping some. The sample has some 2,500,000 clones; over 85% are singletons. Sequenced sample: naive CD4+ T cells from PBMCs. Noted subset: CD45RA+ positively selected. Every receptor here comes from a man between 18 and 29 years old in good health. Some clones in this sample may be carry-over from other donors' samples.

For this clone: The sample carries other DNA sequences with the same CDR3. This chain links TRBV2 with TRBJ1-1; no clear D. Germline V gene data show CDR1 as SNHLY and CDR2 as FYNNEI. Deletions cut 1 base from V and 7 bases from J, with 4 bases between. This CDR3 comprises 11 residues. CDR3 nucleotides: TGTGCCAGCAGTGAAGGCGGTGAAGCTTTCTTT. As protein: CASSEGGEAFF.

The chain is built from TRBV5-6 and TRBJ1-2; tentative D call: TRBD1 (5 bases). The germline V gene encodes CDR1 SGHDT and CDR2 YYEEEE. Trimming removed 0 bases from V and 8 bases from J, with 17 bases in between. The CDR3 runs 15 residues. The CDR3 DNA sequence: TGTGCCAGCAGCTTGGACGGTCTGGGGGAATACGGCTACACCTTC. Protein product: CASSLDGLGEYGYTF.

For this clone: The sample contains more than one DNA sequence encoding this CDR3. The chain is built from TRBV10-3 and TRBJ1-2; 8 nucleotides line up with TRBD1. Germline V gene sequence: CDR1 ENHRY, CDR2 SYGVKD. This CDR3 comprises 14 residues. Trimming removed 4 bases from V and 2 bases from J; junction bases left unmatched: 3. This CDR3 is CAISGQGANYGYTF. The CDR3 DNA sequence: TGTGCCATCAGTGGGCAGGGGGCGAACTATGGCTACACCTTC.

The CDR3 nucleotides read TGTGCCAGCAGCCTTAGCGGGGCATACAATGAGCAGTTCTTC. As protein: CASSLSGAYNEQFF. V gene TRBV7-3 combines with J gene TRBJ2-1; 8 positions agree with TRBD2. V lost 5 bases to trimming and J lost 4 bases; unmatched junction nucleotides: 4. This CDR3 contains 14 residues. Germline lookup yields CDR1 SGHTA and CDR2 FQGTGA. The complete variable domain, with remaining parts taken from reference TRBV7-3 and TRBJ2-1, reads GAGVSQTPSNKVTEKGKYVELRCDPISGHTALYWYRQSLGQGPEFLIYFQGTGAADDSGLPNDRFFAVRPEGSVSTLKIQRTERGDSAVYLCASSLSGAYNEQFFGPGTRLTVL.

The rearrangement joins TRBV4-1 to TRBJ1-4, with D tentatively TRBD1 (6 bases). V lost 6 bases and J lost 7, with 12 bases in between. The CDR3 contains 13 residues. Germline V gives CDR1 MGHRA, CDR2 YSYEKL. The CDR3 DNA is TGCGCCAGCAGGGTCACAGGGTCTGAAAAACTGTTTTTT. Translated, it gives CASRVTGSEKLFF.

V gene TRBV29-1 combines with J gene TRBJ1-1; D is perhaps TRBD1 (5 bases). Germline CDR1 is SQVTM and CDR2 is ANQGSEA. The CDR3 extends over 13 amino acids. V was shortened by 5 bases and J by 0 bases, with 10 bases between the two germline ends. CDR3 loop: CSVQGPMNTEAFF. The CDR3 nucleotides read TGCAGCGTTCAGGGACCCATGAACACTGAAGCTTTCTTT.

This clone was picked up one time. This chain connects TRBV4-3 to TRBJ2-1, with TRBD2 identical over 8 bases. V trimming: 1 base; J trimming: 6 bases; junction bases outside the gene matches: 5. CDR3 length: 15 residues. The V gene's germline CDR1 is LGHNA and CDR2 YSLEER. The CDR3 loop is CASSQAERESNEQFF. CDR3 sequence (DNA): TGCGCCAGCAGCCAAGCTGAGCGGGAGAGCAATGAGCAGTTCTTC.

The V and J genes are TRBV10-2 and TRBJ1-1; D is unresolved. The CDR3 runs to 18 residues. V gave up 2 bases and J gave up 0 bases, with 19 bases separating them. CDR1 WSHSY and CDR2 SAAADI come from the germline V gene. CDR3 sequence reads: CASSEAGYKAPMNTEAFF. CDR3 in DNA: TGCGCCAGCAGTGAGGCGGGGTATAAGGCTCCCATGAACACTGAAGCTTTCTTT.

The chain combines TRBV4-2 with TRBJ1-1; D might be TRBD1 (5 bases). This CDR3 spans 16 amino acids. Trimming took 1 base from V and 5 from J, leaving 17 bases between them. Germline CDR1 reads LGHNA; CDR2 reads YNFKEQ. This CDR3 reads CASSQGFGGSGTEAFF. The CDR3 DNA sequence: TGTGCCAGCAGCCAAGGCTTTGGGGGATCGGGAACTGAAGCTTTCTTT.

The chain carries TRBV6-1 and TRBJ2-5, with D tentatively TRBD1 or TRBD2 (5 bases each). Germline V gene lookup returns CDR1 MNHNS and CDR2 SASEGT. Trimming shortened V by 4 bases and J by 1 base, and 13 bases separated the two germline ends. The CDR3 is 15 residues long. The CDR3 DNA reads TGTGCCAGCAGTGGAAGGGACCGAATCCAAGAGACCCAGTACTTC. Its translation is CASSGRDRIQETQYF.

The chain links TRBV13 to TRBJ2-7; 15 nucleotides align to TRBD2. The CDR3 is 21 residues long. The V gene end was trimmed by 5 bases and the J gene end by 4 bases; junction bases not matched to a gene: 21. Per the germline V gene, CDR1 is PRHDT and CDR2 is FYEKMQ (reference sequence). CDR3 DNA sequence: TGTGCCAGCAGCCGACAAGCCTGGGGGGGACTAGCGGGAGGAGGGACATACGAGCAGTACTTC. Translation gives CASSRQAWGGLAGGGTYEQYF.

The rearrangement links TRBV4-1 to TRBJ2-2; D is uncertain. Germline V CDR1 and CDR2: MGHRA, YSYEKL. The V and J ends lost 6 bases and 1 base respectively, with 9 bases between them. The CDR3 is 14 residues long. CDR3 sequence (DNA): TGCGCCAGCAGTGCCCCAGGGAACACCGGGGAGCTGTTTTTT. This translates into CASSAPGNTGELFF.

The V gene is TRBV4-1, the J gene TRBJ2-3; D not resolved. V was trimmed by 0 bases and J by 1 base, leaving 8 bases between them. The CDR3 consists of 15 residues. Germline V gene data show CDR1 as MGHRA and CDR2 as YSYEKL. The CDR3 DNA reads TGCGCCAGCAGCCAAGATTGGCAAGGCACAGATACGCAGTATTTT. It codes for CASSQDWQGTDTQYF.

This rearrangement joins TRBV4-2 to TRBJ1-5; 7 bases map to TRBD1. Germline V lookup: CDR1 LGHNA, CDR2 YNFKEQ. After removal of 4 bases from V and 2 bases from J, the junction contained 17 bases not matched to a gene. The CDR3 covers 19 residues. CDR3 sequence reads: CASSRAQSGGETGNQPQHF. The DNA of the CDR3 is TGTGCCAGCAGCCGAGCCCAATCAGGGGGGGAGACCGGCAATCAGCCCCAGCATTTT.

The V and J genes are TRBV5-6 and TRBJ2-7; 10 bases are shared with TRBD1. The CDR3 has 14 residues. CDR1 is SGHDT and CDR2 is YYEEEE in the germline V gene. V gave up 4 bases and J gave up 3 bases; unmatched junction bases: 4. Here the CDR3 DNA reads TGTGCCAGCAGCCACGGACAGGGGGACTACGAGCAGTACTTC. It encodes CASSHGQGDYEQYF.

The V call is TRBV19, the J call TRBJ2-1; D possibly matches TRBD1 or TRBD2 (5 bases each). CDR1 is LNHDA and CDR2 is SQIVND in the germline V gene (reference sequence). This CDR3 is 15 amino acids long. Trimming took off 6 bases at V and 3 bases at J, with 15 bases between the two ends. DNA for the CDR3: TGTGCCAGTAGAATCGGTCGGGGCCTCTACAATGAGCAGTTCTTC. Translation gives CASRIGRGLYNEQFF.

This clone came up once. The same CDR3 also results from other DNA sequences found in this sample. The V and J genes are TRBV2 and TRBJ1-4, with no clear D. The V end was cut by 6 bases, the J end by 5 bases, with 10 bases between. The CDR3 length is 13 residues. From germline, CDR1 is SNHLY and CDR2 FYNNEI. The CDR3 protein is CASSARGNEKLFF. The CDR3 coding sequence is TGTGCCAGCAGCGCCAGAGGGAATGAAAAACTGTTTTTT.

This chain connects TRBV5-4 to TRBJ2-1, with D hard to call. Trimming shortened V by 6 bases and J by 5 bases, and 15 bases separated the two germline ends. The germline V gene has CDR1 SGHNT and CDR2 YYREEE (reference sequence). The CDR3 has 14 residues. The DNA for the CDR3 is TGTGCCAGCACCCTTGTCGCAGTGAACAATGAGCAGTTCTTC. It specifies CASTLVAVNNEQFF.

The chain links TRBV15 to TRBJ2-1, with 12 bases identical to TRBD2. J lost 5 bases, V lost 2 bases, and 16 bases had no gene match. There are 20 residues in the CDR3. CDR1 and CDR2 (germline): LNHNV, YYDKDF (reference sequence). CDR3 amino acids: CATSRRSPILAGGDNNEQFF. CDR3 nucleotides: TGTGCCACCAGCAGACGATCGCCAATCCTAGCGGGAGGGGACAACAATGAGCAGTTCTTC. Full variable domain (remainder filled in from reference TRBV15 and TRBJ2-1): DAMVIQNPRYQVTQFGKPVTLSCSQTLNHNVMYWYQQKSSQAPKLLFHYYDKDFNNEADTPDNFQSRRPNTSFCFLDIRSPGLGDTAMYLCATSRRSPILAGGDNNEQFFGPGTRLTVL.

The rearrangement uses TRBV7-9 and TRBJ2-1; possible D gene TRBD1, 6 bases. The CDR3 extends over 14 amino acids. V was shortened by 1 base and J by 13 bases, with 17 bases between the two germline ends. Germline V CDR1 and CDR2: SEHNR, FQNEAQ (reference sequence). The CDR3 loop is CASSLGGLPPSQFF. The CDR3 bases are TGTGCCAGCAGCTTAGGGGGGCTTCCACCTTCACAGTTCTTC.

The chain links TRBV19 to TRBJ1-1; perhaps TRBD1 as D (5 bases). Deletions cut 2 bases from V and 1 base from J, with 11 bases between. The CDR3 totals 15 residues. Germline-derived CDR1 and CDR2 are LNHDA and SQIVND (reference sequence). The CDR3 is CASSITGTANTEAFF. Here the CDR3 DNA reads TGTGCCAGTAGTATAACCGGGACGGCGAACACTGAAGCTTTCTTT.

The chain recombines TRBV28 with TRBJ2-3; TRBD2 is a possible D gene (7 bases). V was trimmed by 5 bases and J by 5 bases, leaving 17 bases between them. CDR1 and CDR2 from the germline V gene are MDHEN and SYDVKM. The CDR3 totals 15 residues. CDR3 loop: CASSREGQRGDTQYF. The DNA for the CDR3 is TGTGCCAGCAGTAGGGAGGGACAAAGAGGAGATACGCAGTATTTT.

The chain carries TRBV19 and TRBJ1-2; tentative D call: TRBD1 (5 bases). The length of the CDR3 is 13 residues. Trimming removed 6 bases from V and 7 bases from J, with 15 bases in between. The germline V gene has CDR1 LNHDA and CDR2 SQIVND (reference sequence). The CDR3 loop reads CASSRGRAFGYTF. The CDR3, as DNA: TGTGCCAGTAGCCGGGGGAGGGCTTTTGGCTACACCTTC.

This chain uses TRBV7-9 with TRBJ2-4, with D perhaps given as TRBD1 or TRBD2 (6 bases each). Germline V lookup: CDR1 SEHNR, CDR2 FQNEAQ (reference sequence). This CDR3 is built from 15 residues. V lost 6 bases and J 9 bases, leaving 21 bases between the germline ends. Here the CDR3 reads CASRPPVEGGRIQYF. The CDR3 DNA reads TGTGCCAGCAGACCCCCGGTTGAGGGGGGCCGCATTCAGTACTTC.

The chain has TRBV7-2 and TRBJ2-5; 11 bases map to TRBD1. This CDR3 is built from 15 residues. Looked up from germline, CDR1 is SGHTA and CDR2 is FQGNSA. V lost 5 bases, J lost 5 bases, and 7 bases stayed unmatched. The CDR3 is CASSPGQGAAETQYF. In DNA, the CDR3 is TGTGCCAGCAGCCCAGGACAGGGGGCGGCGGAGACCCAGTACTTC.

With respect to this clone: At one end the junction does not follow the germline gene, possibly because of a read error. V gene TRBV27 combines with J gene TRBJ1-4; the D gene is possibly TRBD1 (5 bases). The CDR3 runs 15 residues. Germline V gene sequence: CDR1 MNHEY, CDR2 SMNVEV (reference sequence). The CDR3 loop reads CASSLSRTTNEKLFF. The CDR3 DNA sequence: TGTGCCAGCAGTTTATCGAGGACAACGAATGAAAAACTGTTTTTT.

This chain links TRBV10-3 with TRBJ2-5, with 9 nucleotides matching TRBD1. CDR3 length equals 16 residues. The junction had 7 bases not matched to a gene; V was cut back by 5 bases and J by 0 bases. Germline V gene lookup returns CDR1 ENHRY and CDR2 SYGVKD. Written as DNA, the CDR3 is TGTGCCATCAGTACGGACAGGGGATGGTACCAAGAGACCCAGTACTTC. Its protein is CAISTDRGWYQETQYF.

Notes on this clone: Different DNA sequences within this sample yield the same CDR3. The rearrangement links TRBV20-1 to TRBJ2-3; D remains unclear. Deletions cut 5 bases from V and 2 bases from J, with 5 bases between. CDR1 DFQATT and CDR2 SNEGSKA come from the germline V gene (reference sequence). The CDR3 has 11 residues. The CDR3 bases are TGCAGTGCTCGACCCACAGATACGCAGTATTTT. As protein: CSARPTDTQYF.